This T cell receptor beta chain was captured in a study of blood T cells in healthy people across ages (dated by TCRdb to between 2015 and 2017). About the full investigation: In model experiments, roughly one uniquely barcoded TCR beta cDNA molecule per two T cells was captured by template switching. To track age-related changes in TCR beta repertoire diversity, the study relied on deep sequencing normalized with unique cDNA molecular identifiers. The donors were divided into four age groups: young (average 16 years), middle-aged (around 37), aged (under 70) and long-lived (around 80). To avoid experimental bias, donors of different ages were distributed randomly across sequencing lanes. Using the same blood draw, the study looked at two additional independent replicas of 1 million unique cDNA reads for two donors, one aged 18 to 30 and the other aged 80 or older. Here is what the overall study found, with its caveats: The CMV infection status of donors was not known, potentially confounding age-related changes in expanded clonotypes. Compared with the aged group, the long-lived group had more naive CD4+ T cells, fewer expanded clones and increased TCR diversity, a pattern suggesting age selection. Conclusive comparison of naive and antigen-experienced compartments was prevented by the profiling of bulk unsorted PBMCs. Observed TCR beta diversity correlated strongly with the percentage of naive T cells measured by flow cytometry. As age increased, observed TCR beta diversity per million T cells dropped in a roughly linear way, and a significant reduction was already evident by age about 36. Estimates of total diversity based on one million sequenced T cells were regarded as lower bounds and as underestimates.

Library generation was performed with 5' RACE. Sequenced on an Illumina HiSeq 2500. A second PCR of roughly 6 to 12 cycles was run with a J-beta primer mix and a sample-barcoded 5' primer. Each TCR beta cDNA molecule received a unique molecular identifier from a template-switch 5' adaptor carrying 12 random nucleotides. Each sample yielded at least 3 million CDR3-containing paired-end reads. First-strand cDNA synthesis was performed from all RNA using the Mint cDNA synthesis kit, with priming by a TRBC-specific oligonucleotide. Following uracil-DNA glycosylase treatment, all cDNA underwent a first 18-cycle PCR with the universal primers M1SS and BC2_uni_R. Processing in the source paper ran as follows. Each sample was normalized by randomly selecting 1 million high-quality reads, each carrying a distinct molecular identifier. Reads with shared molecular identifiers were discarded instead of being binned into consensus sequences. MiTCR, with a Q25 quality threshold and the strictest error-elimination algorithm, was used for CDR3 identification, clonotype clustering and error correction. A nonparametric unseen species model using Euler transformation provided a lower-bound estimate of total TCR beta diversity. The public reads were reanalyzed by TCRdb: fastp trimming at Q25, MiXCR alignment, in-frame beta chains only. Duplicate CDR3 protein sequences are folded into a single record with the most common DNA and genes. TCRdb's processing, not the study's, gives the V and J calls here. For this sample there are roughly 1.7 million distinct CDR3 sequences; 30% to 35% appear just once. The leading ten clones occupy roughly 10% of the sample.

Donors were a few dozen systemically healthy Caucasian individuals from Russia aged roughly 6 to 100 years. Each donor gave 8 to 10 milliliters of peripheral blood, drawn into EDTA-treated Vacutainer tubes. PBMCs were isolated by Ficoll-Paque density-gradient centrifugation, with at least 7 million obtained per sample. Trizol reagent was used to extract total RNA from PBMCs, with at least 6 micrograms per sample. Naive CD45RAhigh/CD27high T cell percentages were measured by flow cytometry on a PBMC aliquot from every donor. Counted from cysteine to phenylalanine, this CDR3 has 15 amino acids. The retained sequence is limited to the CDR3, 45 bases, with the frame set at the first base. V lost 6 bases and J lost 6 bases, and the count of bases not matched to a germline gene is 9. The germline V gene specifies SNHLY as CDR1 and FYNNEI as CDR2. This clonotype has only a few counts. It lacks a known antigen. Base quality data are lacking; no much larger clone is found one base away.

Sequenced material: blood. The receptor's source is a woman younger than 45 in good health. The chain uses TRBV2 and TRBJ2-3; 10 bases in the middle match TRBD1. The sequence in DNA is TGTGCCAGCAGGCTGACAGGGGGCGAGTGGGATACGCAGTATTTT. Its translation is CASRLTGGEWDTQYF.